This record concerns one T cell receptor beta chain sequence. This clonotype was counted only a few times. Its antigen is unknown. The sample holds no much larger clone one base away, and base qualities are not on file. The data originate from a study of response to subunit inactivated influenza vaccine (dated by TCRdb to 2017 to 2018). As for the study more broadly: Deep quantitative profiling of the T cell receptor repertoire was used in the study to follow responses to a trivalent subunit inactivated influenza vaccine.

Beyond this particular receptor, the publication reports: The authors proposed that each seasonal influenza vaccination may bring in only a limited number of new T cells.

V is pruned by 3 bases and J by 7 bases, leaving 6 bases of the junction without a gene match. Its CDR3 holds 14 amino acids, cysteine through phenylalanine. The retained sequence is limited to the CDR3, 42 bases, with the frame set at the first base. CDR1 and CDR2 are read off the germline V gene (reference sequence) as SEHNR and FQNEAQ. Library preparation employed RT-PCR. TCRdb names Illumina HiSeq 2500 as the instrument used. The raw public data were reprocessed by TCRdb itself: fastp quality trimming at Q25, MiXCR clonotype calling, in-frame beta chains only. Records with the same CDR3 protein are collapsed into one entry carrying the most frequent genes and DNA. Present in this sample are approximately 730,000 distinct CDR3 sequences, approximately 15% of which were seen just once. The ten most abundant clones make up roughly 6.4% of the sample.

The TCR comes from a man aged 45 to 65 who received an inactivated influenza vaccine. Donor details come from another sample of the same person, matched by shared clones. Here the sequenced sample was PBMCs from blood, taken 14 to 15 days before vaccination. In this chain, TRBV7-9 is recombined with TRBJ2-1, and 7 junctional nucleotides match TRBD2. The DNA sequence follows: TGTGCCAGCAGCTTGGGGGGGGATCTTAATGAGCAGTTCTTC. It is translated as CASSLGGDLNEQFF. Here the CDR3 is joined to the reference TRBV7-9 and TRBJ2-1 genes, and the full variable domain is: DTGVSQNPRHKITKRGQNVTFRCDPISEHNRLYWYRQTLGQGPEFLTYFQNEAQLEKSRLLSDRFSAERPKGSFSTLEIQRTEQGDSAMYLCASSLGGDLNEQFFGPGTRLTVL.